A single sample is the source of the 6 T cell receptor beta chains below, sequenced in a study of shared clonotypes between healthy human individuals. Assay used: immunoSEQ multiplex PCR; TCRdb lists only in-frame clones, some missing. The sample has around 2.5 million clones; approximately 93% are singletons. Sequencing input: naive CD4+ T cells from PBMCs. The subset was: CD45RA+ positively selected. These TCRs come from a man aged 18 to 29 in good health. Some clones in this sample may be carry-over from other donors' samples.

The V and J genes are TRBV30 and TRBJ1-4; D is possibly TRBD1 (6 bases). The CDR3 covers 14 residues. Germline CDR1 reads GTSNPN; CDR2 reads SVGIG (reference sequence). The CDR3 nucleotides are TGTGCTTTGGACAGCGCAGGGCTTAAGGAAAAACTGTTTTTT. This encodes CALDSAGLKEKLFF.

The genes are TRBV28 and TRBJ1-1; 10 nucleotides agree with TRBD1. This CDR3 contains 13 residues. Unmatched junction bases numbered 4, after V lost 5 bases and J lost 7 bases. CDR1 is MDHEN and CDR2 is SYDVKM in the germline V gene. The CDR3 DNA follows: TGTGCCAGCAGTACCAGGACAGGGGGTGAAGCTTTCTTT. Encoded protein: CASSTRTGGEAFF. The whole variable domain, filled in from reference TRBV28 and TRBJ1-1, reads DVKVTQSSRYLVKRTGEKVFLECVQDMDHENMFWYRQDPGLGLRLIYFSYDVKMKEKGDIPEGYSVSREKKERFSLILESASTNQTSMYLCASSTRTGGEAFFGQGTRLTVV.

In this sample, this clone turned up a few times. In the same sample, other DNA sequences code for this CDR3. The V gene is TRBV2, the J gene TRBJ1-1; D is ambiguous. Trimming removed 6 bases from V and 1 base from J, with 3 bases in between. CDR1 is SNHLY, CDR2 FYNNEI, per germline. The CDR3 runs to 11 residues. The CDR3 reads CASRRNTEAFF. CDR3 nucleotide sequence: TGTGCCAGCAGGAGGAACACTGAAGCTTTCTTT.

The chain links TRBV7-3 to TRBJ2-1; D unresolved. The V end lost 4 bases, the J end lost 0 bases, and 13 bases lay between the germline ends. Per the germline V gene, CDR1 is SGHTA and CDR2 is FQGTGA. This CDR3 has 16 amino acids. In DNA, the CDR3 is TGTGCCAGCAGCTCCTCCCCCCAGAGCTCCTACAATGAGCAGTTCTTC. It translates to CASSSSPQSSYNEQFF.

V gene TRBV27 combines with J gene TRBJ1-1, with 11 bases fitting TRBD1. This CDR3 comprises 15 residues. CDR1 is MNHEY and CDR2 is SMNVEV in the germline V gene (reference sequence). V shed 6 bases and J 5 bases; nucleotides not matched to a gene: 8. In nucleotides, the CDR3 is TGTGCCAGCAGCCCCCCTGGGACAGGGGGTACTGAAGCTTTCTTT. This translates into CASSPPGTGGTEAFF.

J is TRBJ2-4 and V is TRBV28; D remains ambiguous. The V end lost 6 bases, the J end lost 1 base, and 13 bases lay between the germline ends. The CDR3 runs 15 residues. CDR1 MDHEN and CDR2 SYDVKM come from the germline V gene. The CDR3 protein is CASSLVPTAKNIQYF. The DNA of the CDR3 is TGTGCCAGCAGCCTGGTCCCGACGGCCAAAAACATTCAGTACTTC.